This TCR beta chain was sequenced for a study of shared clonotypes between healthy human individuals. Genomic DNA of each subset was evenly split across several immunoSEQ plates. Original data processing: Junction-only sequences without quality scores were provided by ImmunoSEQ, so filtering was different. Libraries were prepared by immunoSEQ multiplex PCR; TCRdb keeps only in-frame clonotypes and omits some of them. That table furnishes V, J and clone size, whereas the DNA furnished D and trimming. Counted here are 800,000 or so clones, roughly 96% occurring once; the ten biggest clones make up roughly 0.23%. In the naive CD8 group, cells lacked CD45RO and were positively selected for CCR7, so terminally differentiated effector memory CD45RA+ cells were left out. Germline V gene lookup returns CDR1 SGHAT and CDR2 FQDESV (reference sequence). V lost 6 bases and J lost 4, with 11 bases in between. The CDR3 length is 13 residues.

Findings of the study overall: What limited the represented genetic and exposure-history diversity was the small number of donors. Only blood was sampled; tissue repertoires likely differ.

Of note for this clone: Its specificity is not known.

The chain carries TRBV11-1 and TRBJ2-3, with D unclear. Specimen: naive CD8+ T cells sorted from blood. The TCR was taken from a man aged 25 to 45 in good health. CDR3: CASSSGWPDTQYF. The CDR3 nucleotides are TGTGCCAGCAGTTCGGGTTGGCCAGATACGCAGTATTTT.